This is a list of T cell receptor beta chains from one sample in a study of graft-versus-host responses after intestinal transplantation. Sequencing was performed with immunoSEQ multiplex PCR; in TCRdb, only in-frame clones are kept and a portion is missing. The sample gives approximately 60,000 clones, around 90% of which show up once; approximately 1.6% is in the top ten. The specimen was PBMCs, collected 26 days after transplant. These receptors came from a human patient who received an intestinal transplant, so some T cells may come from the graft donor. The conserved cysteine and the conserved F or W are not part of the CDR3 here. The D gene is left open where the match is weak.

j_call,v_call,d_call,cdr3_aa
TRBJ1-3,TRBV6-1,TRBD1,ASSALGQGIGNTIY
TRBJ2-7,TRBV27,NA,ASSPLRTYEQY
TRBJ1-2,TRBV19,NA,ASSPGTFYGYT
TRBJ2-5,TRBV19,TRBD1,ASSNGRGQVETQY
TRBJ2-5,TRBV28,NA,ASGLEGGETQY
TRBJ2-1,TRBV6-1,TRBD2,ASSESLAGGSSYNEQF
TRBJ1-3,TRBV4-2,NA,ASRKEGGTGNTIY
TRBJ2-5,TRBV5-1,TRBD1,ASRVGQGIETQY
TRBJ2-5,TRBV2,TRBD2,ASTRLAGGLGETQY
TRBJ2-2,TRBV28,TRBD2,ASSLPSGAPNTGELF
TRBJ2-7,TRBV11-2,TRBD1,ASSSPGQGGDEQY
TRBJ1-5,TRBV30,TRBD1,AWSDPGQGANQPQH
TRBJ1-2,TRBV15,NA,ATSRGSRQDGYT
TRBJ2-7,TRBV2,TRBD2,ASSEFGPLAGIGKQY
TRBJ2-3,TRBV4-1,NA,ASSRRQGTDTQY
TRBJ2-1,TRBV2,NA,ASYWGLENNEQF
TRBJ2-5,TRBV2,NA,ASRGIGAQETQY
TRBJ2-4,TRBV28,NA,ASSFQAGRGHRGNIQY
TRBJ2-1,TRBV27,TRBD2,ASGGESGGAYNEQF
TRBJ1-2,TRBV15,NA,ATSKAAKKDGYT
TRBJ1-2,TRBV2,TRBD1,ATLGQGADYGYT
TRBJ1-2,TRBV2,NA,ASSETRSLKQGRTLNGYT
TRBJ1-4,TRBV6-5,NA,ASSYLRAGEKLF
TRBJ2-3,TRBV7-2,TRBD2,ASSLGEGAGTDTQY
TRBJ2-1,TRBV7-2,NA,ASSPGLIYNEQF
TRBJ2-1,TRBV30,TRBD1,AWSRGTGTHEQF
TRBJ1-1,TRBV2,TRBD1,ASQRGQGDEAF
TRBJ2-2,TRBV18,TRBD2,ASSHGLAGPVTGELF
TRBJ1-1,TRBV6-4,NA,ASSPRNGMNTEAF
TRBJ2-1,TRBV19,TRBD1,ASSLDRGYNEQF
TRBJ2-2,TRBV28,NA,ASFFSGTGELF
TRBJ1-2,TRBV4-3,NA,ASSQDRGRIPFGYT
TRBJ1-1,TRBV5-1,NA,ASSLGSGRTEAF
TRBJ2-6,TRBV6-6,NA,ASSSTERGANVLT
TRBJ1-1,TRBV30,NA,AWSGWAEGLGINTEAF
TRBJ2-6,TRBV11-2,NA,ASSPSSGANVLT
TRBJ2-1,TRBV30,NA,AWSVGDNEQF
TRBJ2-2,TRBV9,NA,ASNPAGNTGELF
TRBJ2-7,TRBV10-3,NA,AISEWREVDYEQY
TRBJ1-5,TRBV28,TRBD1,ASTPRDRGRNQPQH
TRBJ2-5,TRBV29-1,TRBD2,SFRVAGDPQETQY
TRBJ2-3,TRBV7-8,NA,ASSLAPLAGGRGDTQY
TRBJ2-1,TRBV2,NA,ASRPRQRLSHNEQF
TRBJ2-3,TRBV7-6,TRBD1,ASSFRTGAWDTQY
TRBJ1-2,TRBV27,NA,ASSFASNYGYT
TRBJ2-5,TRBV27,TRBD1,ASSSYRGETQY
TRBJ2-3,TRBV19,NA,ASSAGRGTDTQY
TRBJ2-1,TRBV18,TRBD2,ASSPPESGRAGLEQF
TRBJ2-7,TRBV18,NA,ASSPLDSPWAHEQY
TRBJ2-7,TRBV13,NA,ASSSTAGSHESEQY
TRBJ2-3,TRBV11-3,TRBD1,ASSLGLRGQGIGADTQY
TRBJ1-1,TRBV5-1,NA,ASSPVGSVNLNTEAF
TRBJ2-3,TRBV5-1,NA,ASSLDRVTDTQY
TRBJ2-7,TRBV9,TRBD1,ASSPTQGHAIQY